One TCR beta chain is described in this entry. Its antigen is not identified. Looked up from germline, CDR1 is SNHLY and CDR2 is FYNNEI. CDR3 length: 14 residues. V lost 6 bases, J lost 3 bases, and 14 bases lay in between. The data are from a study of ipilimumab plus nivolumab after autologous stem cell transplantation. On the study more broadly: The DLBCL group included primary refractory and relapsed cases. General observations from the study: The authors say TCR, Treg and microbiome findings warrant further study.

The data were produced by immunoSEQ multiplex PCR, yet TCRdb's version contains in-frame clones alone and is incomplete. The table lists 17,000 or so clones, approximately 79% of them singletons. Checkpoint therapy with ipilimumab 1 mg/kg began 14 to 28 days after transplant. Patients got 3 mg/kg IV nivolumab weeks 1, 4, 7, 10, then biweekly through week 26. This TCR was sampled from a male donor with diffuse large B-cell lymphoma. This sequence joins TRBV2 and TRBJ1-2; D remains ambiguous. The sample in question was PBMCs, obtained in a trial of ipilimumab plus nivolumab as post-transplant consolidation. CDR3 sequence (DNA): TGTGCCAGCAGCCCTGACCCCAAAGACTATGGCTACACCTTC. Translation: CASSPDPKDYGYTF.